This record looks at one T cell receptor beta chain sequence and its context. Germline V gene data show CDR1 as MNHEY and CDR2 as SMNVEV (reference sequence). CDR3 length equals 14 residues. With 5 bases clipped from V and 5 bases from J, the junction kept 7 bases outside the gene matches. This entry is derived from a study of blood T cell repertoires in COVID-19. TCRdb's copy holds only in-frame clones and misses some; the assay was immunoSEQ multiplex PCR. This sample yields about 150,000 clones, of which 84% are seen a single time; around 7.7% belongs to the top ten. The chain couples TRBV27 to TRBJ1-2; 8 bases fit TRBD1. The source is a man aged 50-59 years who had recovered from COVID-19. The specimen sequenced was PBMCs or T cells enriched from blood (not recorded which). DNA of the CDR3: TGTGCCAGCAGTCCAGGGGGCGCGGGGTATGGCTACACCTTC. It encodes CASSPGGAGYGYTF.